This is a list of T cell receptor beta chains from one sample in a study of CD8 T cells in Susac syndrome. TCRdb ran MiXCR on the immunoSEQ multiplex PCR reads and lists one entry per CDR3 protein. In the table there are about 200,000 distinct CDR3 sequences, roughly 96% of which are singletons. What was sequenced was CD4+ T cells from PBMCs. The receptors come from a human donor in good health. Both conserved end residues are part of each CDR3. Fields, in order: J gene, D gene, V gene, CDR3 DNA, CDR3 protein. D genes are given only for firm matches.

J gene: TRBJ2-7
D gene: TRBD1
V gene: TRBV7-9
CDR3 DNA: TGTGCCAGCAGCCAGCCCCAGGGGGACGAGCAGTACTTC
CDR3 protein: CASSQPQGDEQYF

J gene: TRBJ2-1
D gene: .
V gene: TRBV3-1
CDR3 DNA: TGTGCCAGCAGCCAAGATCGAAGGCGGGGAGGTAACAATGAGCAGTTCTTC
CDR3 protein: CASSQDRRRGGNNEQFF

J gene: TRBJ2-2
D gene: .
V gene: TRBV10-3
CDR3 DNA: TGTGCCATCAGTCATCCGAACGACAGGGAGGCCGGGGAGCTGTTTTTT
CDR3 protein: CAISHPNDREAGELFF

J gene: TRBJ2-1
D gene: TRBD1
V gene: TRBV5-1
CDR3 DNA: TGCGCCAGCAGCCGGCAAACAGGGGATGAGCAGTTCTTC
CDR3 protein: CASSRQTGDEQFF

J gene: TRBJ2-5
D gene: .
V gene: TRBV20-1
CDR3 DNA: TGCAGTGCTCCGGGACACCAAGAGACCCAGTACTTC
CDR3 protein: CSAPGHQETQYF

J gene: TRBJ2-7
D gene: .
V gene: TRBV20-1
CDR3 DNA: TGCAGTGCTAGTCCCCCGGGACTGTCGCGCTACGAGCAGTACTTC
CDR3 protein: CSASPPGLSRYEQYF

J gene: TRBJ2-3
D gene: TRBD2
V gene: TRBV7-9
CDR3 DNA: TGTGCCAGCAGCTTTAGAGCGGGAGGGGGACCGAGCACAGATACGCAGTATTTT
CDR3 protein: CASSFRAGGGPSTDTQYF

J gene: TRBJ2-4
D gene: .
V gene: TRBV27
CDR3 DNA: TGTGCCAGCAGCACCCGACAGGCAGGAGGAAACATTCAGTACTTC
CDR3 protein: CASSTRQAGGNIQYF

J gene: TRBJ1-5
D gene: .
V gene: TRBV20-1
CDR3 DNA: TGCAGTGCTCGAGACCCCCTCGCCGACCAGCCCCAGCATTTT
CDR3 protein: CSARDPLADQPQHF

J gene: TRBJ1-1
D gene: .
V gene: TRBV5-1
CDR3 DNA: TGCGCCAGCAGCTCTCGGGGAGGGAGCACTGAAGCTTTCTTT
CDR3 protein: CASSSRGGSTEAFF

J gene: TRBJ1-1
D gene: .
V gene: TRBV27
CDR3 DNA: TGTGCCAGCAGTTCAAGGGGAACTGAAGCTTTCTTT
CDR3 protein: CASSSRGTEAFF